This TCR beta chain emerged from a study of T cell clonotyping in hematopoietic cell transplantation. The study, taken as a whole, reports: Recipient TCR diversity dropped after transplant; expanded clonotypes rose from day 30 to 180.

The table came from immunoSEQ multiplex PCR; TCRdb's copy has only in-frame clones and leaves some out. The sample has approximately 44,000 clones, around 85% seen once. With V trimmed by 5 bases and J by 0 bases, 6 bases remained unmatched. The CDR3 is made up of 16 amino acids. Germline V gene lookup returns CDR1 SGHAT and CDR2 FQNNGV. This clone was detected a few times. Its specificity is not known. Time point defined: recipient sample about 28 days before transplant, after cytoreduction. This TCR was sampled from a man in his 60s with acute myeloid leukemia. Some clones in this sample may be carry-over from other donors' samples. The sequences come from peripheral blood mononuclear cells, collected before stem cell transplant. This rearrangement joins TRBV11-2 to TRBJ2-5, with TRBD2 matching 10 bases. The CDR3 DNA reads TGTGCCAGCAGCATCGGGACTAGCGCCTACCAAGAGACCCAGTACTTC. Protein product: CASSIGTSAYQETQYF.